This TCR beta chain was observed in a study of T cell responses to AZD1222 COVID-19 vaccine. The repertoire was sequenced with immunoSEQ multiplex PCR; TCRdb's copy has only in-frame clones and lacks some. The table records about 100,000 clones, roughly 90% of them present only once. General study points: Following two doses of AZD1222, Spike-specific TCR breadth and depth rose.

Remarks on this clone: No antigen is known for it.

Germline lookup yields CDR1 SNHLY and CDR2 FYNNEI. The CDR3 runs 13 residues. The V gene lost 1 base and the J gene lost 3 bases, with 7 bases spanning the gap. The TCR originated in an adult in good health. Sequenced here: peripheral blood, sampled on day 0 of AZD1222 vaccination. This sequence joins TRBV2 and TRBJ2-7; D is ambiguous. CDR3 region: CASSEEQIYEQYF. The CDR3 coding sequence is TGTGCCAGCAGTGAAGAACAGATCTACGAGCAGTACTTC.